These T cell receptor beta chains were read from a single sample in a study of T cells after yellow fever vaccination. TCRdb fed the 5' RACE reads into MiXCR, producing one record per CDR3 protein. The table records about 150,000 distinct CDR3 sequences, about 6.9% of them present only once. This specimen was CD4+ T cells sorted from PBMCs, taken 10 days after the yellow fever booster vaccination. The receptors originated from a man younger than 40 who received the YFV17D yellow fever vaccine. Each CDR3 is given with its conserved first and last residue. The order of the fields is V gene, D gene, J gene, clone size, CDR3 protein, CDR3 DNA. The D gene is left open where the match is weak. Clone size is shown for a subset of rows, as once, few, many or a class of expanded clone.

v_call: TRBV20-1
d_call: NA
j_call: TRBJ1-5
clone_size: few
cdr3_aa: CSASEQSNQPQHF
cdr3_nt: TGCAGTGCTAGTGAGCAGAGCAATCAGCCCCAGCATTTT

v_call: TRBV20-1
d_call: TRBD2
j_call: TRBJ2-5
clone_size: many
cdr3_aa: CSARDQGSGGETQYF
cdr3_nt: TGCAGTGCTAGAGATCAGGGTAGCGGGGGGGAGACCCAGTACTTC

v_call: TRBV11-2
d_call: NA
j_call: TRBJ2-5
clone_size: many
cdr3_aa: CASSQQKETQYF
cdr3_nt: TGTGCCAGCAGCCAGCAAAAAGAGACCCAGTACTTC

v_call: TRBV20-1
d_call: TRBD2
j_call: TRBJ2-7
clone_size: many
cdr3_aa: CSASTSGRTYEQYF
cdr3_nt: TGCAGTGCTAGTACCAGCGGGAGAACGTACGAGCAGTACTTC

v_call: TRBV10-3
d_call: TRBD2
j_call: TRBJ2-1
clone_size: many
cdr3_aa: CAISGVASGLVEQFF
cdr3_nt: TGTGCCATCAGTGGGGTGGCTAGCGGGCTGGTTGAGCAGTTCTTC

v_call: TRBV7-2
d_call: TRBD2
j_call: TRBJ2-7
clone_size: many
cdr3_aa: CASSLAGGPRYEQYF
cdr3_nt: TGTGCCAGCAGCTTAGCGGGAGGGCCACGCTACGAGCAGTACTTC

v_call: TRBV20-1
d_call: NA
j_call: TRBJ2-1
clone_size: many
cdr3_aa: CSAPHVFEQFF
cdr3_nt: TGCAGTGCCCCTCACGTTTTTGAGCAGTTCTTC

v_call: TRBV28
d_call: TRBD2
j_call: TRBJ2-1
clone_size: many
cdr3_aa: CASSPGGSGSKEQFF
cdr3_nt: TGTGCCAGCAGTCCTGGGGGTAGCGGGAGCAAGGAGCAGTTCTTC

v_call: TRBV5-5
d_call: NA
j_call: TRBJ1-1
clone_size: many
cdr3_aa: CASSLSGQSNTEAFF
cdr3_nt: TGTGCCAGCAGCTTGTCGGGACAATCGAACACTGAAGCTTTCTTT

v_call: TRBV2
d_call: TRBD1
j_call: TRBJ1-1
clone_size: many
cdr3_aa: CASTKEGAVTEAFF
cdr3_nt: TGTGCCAGCACTAAAGAGGGGGCGGTCACTGAAGCTTTCTTT

v_call: TRBV6-5
d_call: TRBD2
j_call: TRBJ2-7
clone_size: many
cdr3_aa: CASSSLLAGPYEQYF
cdr3_nt: TGTGCCAGCAGTTCTTTACTAGCGGGACCCTACGAGCAGTACTTC

v_call: TRBV20-1
d_call: NA
j_call: TRBJ1-5
clone_size: many
cdr3_aa: CSAKHDSNQPQHF
cdr3_nt: TGCAGTGCAAAGCATGATAGCAATCAGCCCCAGCATTTT

v_call: TRBV20-1
d_call: NA
j_call: TRBJ1-3
clone_size: many
cdr3_aa: CSARASGNTIYF
cdr3_nt: TGCAGTGCTAGGGCCTCTGGAAACACCATATATTTT

v_call: TRBV7-2
d_call: NA
j_call: TRBJ2-7
clone_size: few
cdr3_aa: CASRTERASSYEQYF
cdr3_nt: TGTGCCAGCAGAACCGAGAGGGCCTCCTCCTACGAGCAGTACTTC

v_call: TRBV20-1
d_call: NA
j_call: TRBJ2-2
clone_size: many
cdr3_aa: CSAITSSSTGELFF
cdr3_nt: TGCAGTGCTATAACTAGCTCTTCCACCGGGGAGCTGTTTTTT

v_call: TRBV6-5
d_call: NA
j_call: TRBJ2-7
clone_size: many
cdr3_aa: CASSYPGQKDYEQYF
cdr3_nt: TGTGCCAGCAGTTACCCAGGGCAGAAGGACTACGAGCAGTACTTC

v_call: TRBV4-3
d_call: TRBD2
j_call: TRBJ2-3
clone_size: few
cdr3_aa: CASSQASGGMWSTDTQYF
cdr3_nt: TGCGCCAGCAGCCAAGCCAGCGGGGGGATGTGGAGCACAGATACGCAGTATTTT

v_call: TRBV20-1
d_call: TRBD2
j_call: TRBJ2-7
clone_size: many
cdr3_aa: CSARAGGVYEQYF
cdr3_nt: TGCAGTGCTAGAGCGGGAGGCGTTTACGAGCAGTACTTC

v_call: TRBV7-2
d_call: TRBD1
j_call: TRBJ2-4
clone_size: many
cdr3_aa: CASSLAQGAQNIQYF
cdr3_nt: TGTGCCAGCAGCTTAGCCCAGGGGGCGCAGAACATTCAGTACTTC

v_call: TRBV7-7
d_call: NA
j_call: TRBJ2-5
clone_size: many
cdr3_aa: CASSLNGETQYF
cdr3_nt: TGTGCTAGCAGCTTAAATGGGGAGACCCAGTACTTC

v_call: TRBV19
d_call: NA
j_call: TRBJ2-1
clone_size: many
cdr3_aa: CASSISGGARAGSYNEQFF
cdr3_nt: TGTGCCAGTAGTATATCGGGCGGGGCCAGAGCAGGGTCCTACAATGAGCAGTTCTTC

v_call: TRBV19
d_call: NA
j_call: TRBJ2-2
clone_size: many
cdr3_aa: CASAYRTPNTGELFF
cdr3_nt: TGTGCCAGTGCATACCGGACACCTAACACCGGGGAGCTGTTTTTT

v_call: TRBV7-2
d_call: TRBD2
j_call: TRBJ2-3
clone_size: many
cdr3_aa: CASSPQKTSGSTDTQYF
cdr3_nt: TGTGCCAGCAGCCCCCAGAAGACTAGCGGGAGTACAGATACGCAGTATTTT

v_call: TRBV7-2
d_call: TRBD2
j_call: TRBJ2-7
clone_size: few
cdr3_aa: CASSLASGSSYEQYF
cdr3_nt: TGTGCCAGCAGCCTGGCTAGCGGGAGCTCCTACGAGCAGTACTTC

v_call: TRBV20-1
d_call: NA
j_call: TRBJ1-2
clone_size: many
cdr3_aa: CSAREGGTGYTF
cdr3_nt: TGCAGTGCTAGGGAGGGAGGTACTGGCTACACCTTC

v_call: TRBV28
d_call: NA
j_call: TRBJ2-1
clone_size: few
cdr3_aa: CASSFLTGGGGEQFF
cdr3_nt: TGTGCCAGCAGTTTCTTGACTGGCGGAGGGGGTGAGCAGTTCTTC

v_call: TRBV20-1
d_call: TRBD2
j_call: TRBJ2-1
clone_size: many
cdr3_aa: CSASGPTSGRTYNEQFF
cdr3_nt: TGCAGTGCTAGCGGACCGACTAGCGGGAGGACCTACAATGAGCAGTTCTTC

v_call: TRBV24-1
d_call: NA
j_call: TRBJ1-5
clone_size: NA
cdr3_aa: CATSDRWDNQPQHF
cdr3_nt: TGTGCCACCAGTGATCGCTGGGACAATCAGCCCCAGCATTTT

v_call: TRBV12-3/TRBV12-4
d_call: TRBD2
j_call: TRBJ2-7
clone_size: many
cdr3_aa: CASRRGGTDSWQYF
cdr3_nt: TGTGCCAGCAGGCGCGGGGGGACTGACAGTTGGCAGTACTTC

v_call: TRBV12-3/TRBV12-4
d_call: NA
j_call: TRBJ2-1
clone_size: many
cdr3_aa: CASKMTRSSYNEQFF
cdr3_nt: TGTGCCAGTAAGATGACTAGGAGCTCCTACAATGAGCAGTTCTTC

v_call: TRBV4-3
d_call: NA
j_call: TRBJ2-3
clone_size: many
cdr3_aa: CASSQDLPDTQYF
cdr3_nt: TGCGCCAGCAGCCAAGATCTCCCAGATACGCAGTATTTT

v_call: TRBV18
d_call: TRBD2
j_call: TRBJ2-3
clone_size: few
cdr3_aa: CASSPPRLAGADTQYF
cdr3_nt: TGTGCCAGCTCACCACCTCGACTAGCGGGAGCAGATACGCAGTATTTT

v_call: TRBV20-1
d_call: NA
j_call: TRBJ2-6
clone_size: NA
cdr3_aa: CSASTGFGANVLTF
cdr3_nt: TGCAGTGCTTCGACAGGCTTTGGGGCCAACGTCCTGACTTTC

v_call: TRBV20-1
d_call: NA
j_call: TRBJ2-4
clone_size: many
cdr3_aa: CSAPQKNIQYF
cdr3_nt: TGCAGTGCCCCACAGAAAAACATTCAGTACTTC

v_call: TRBV20-1
d_call: TRBD1
j_call: TRBJ2-7
clone_size: many
cdr3_aa: CSAKRQGGSYEQYF
cdr3_nt: TGCAGTGCCAAACGACAGGGTGGGTCGTACGAGCAGTACTTC